This TCR beta chain was sequenced during a study of regulatory T cells in long-lasting Graves disease. The authors built TCR beta libraries using iRepertoire HTBI primers and Arm-PCR of CDR3 regions. In the study's own analysis: Samples jointly harbored 55 to 75 TRBV and 15 or so TRBJ segments. TCRdb re-analysed the multiplex PCR reads in MiXCR, keeping a single row per CDR3 protein. The V and J calls were not made by the authors but by TCRdb's processing. The repertoire holds 350,000 to 450,000 distinct CDR3 sequences, with 15% as singletons. This clonotype was found many times. Its target is unknown. Study-wide results and limits: The study found persistent patients shared more public clonotypes (2,741) than new patients (around 870).

Documented time point: newly diagnosed GD, antithyroid drugs for less than 3 months. Isolated PBMC RNA provided the starting material for the TCR library. Separately, the same data were catalogued under a study of T cells in Graves' hyperthyroidism and ophthalmopathy. Turning to that study: The TCR CDR3 was amplified in a first-round RT-PCR using the HTBI primer set. Ophthalmopathy was identified by the model a median approximately 6.4 months ahead of onset.

The sequence came from a middle-aged woman with Graves disease. The starting material was peripheral blood mononuclear cells (PBMCs), obtained at new diagnosis, from a patient treated with antithyroid drugs.

The CDR3, as DNA: TGTGCCAGCAGCTTAAACATCGGACAGGGAGGGGAGACCCAGTACTTC. Its protein is CASSLNIGQGGETQYF. The chain joins TRBV7-9 to TRBJ2-5; possibly TRBD1 for D (8 bases). V gave up 2 bases and J gave up 5 bases, with 18 bases separating them. Germline loops: CDR1 SEHNR, CDR2 FQNEAQ (reference sequence). The CDR3 consists of 16 residues.